The 28 T cell receptor beta chains below come from one sample, sequenced in a study of T cells in Graves' hyperthyroidism and ophthalmopathy (dated 2019 in TCRdb). The library relied on multiplex PCR. The instrument was an Illumina HiSeq 2000. The TCR beta CDR3 regions were amplified from the RNA transcripts. The TCR CDR3 was subjected to a first round of RT-PCR using the HTBI primer set and the Qiagen OneStep RT-PCR kit. TCRdb reprocessed the public reads (quality trimming at Q25 with fastp, clone calling with MiXCR) and kept in-frame beta chains. Rows merge per CDR3 protein into single entries with the most common DNA and genes. The sample has 50,000 to 75,000 distinct CDR3 sequences on record, roughly 50% of them singletons. Around 12% of the sample is in the top ten clones. Sequenced material: blood. All receptors derive from a woman aged 25 to 45 with Graves' ophthalmopathy.

The chain carries TRBV10-3 and TRBJ1-1; maybe TRBD1 (5 bases). Between the trimmed V and J ends, which lost 10 bases and 0 bases, there was a span of 15 bases. CDR3 length: 14 amino acids. Germline V gives CDR1 ENHRY, CDR2 SYGVKD. The chain's CDR3 is CATTPRVVNTEAFF. The CDR3 bases are TGTGCCACCACTCCCAGGGTGGTGAACACTGAAGCTTTCTTT.

The V call is TRBV5-1, the J call TRBJ2-5; D might be TRBD2 (6 bases). The CDR3 covers 14 residues. Germline values: CDR1 SGHRS, CDR2 YFSETQ. Trimming took off 5 bases at V and 1 base at J, with 12 bases between the two ends. The CDR3 spells CASRMTGGQETQYF. The CDR3, as DNA: TGCGCCAGCAGGATGACCGGGGGCCAAGAGACCCAGTACTTC.

Judged by abundance, this clonotype is medium-sized. The chain couples TRBV29-1 to TRBJ2-5; D not certain. Per germline, CDR1 SQVTM and CDR2 ANQGSEA. The V end was cut by 5 bases, the J end by 5 bases, with 18 bases between. CDR3 length equals 14 residues. CDR3 in amino acids: CSVMRLEASETQYF. CDR3 DNA sequence: TGCAGCGTTATGCGCCTCGAGGCCAGCGAGACCCAGTACTTC.

The table lists this clonotype with many counts. The J gene is TRBJ2-4, the V gene TRBV2; D may be TRBD2 (6 bases). The V end lost 7 bases, the J end lost 0 bases, and 16 bases lay between the germline ends. The V gene's germline CDR1 is SNHLY and CDR2 FYNNEI. The CDR3 extends over 16 amino acids. CDR3 protein: CASIFDGGVAKNIQYF. The CDR3 DNA is TGTGCCAGCATTTTTGACGGAGGGGTAGCCAAAAACATTCAGTACTTC.

This clonotype was seen repeatedly, ten times or more. The V and J genes are TRBV7-2 and TRBJ2-1, with 10 bases aligning to TRBD2. V was clipped by 5 bases and J by 8 bases; unmatched bases: 15. Germline V gene sequence: CDR1 SGHTA, CDR2 FQGNSA. The CDR3 spans 17 residues. The CDR3 sequence: CASSPTGLALGNHEQFF. The DNA of the CDR3 is TGTGCCAGCAGCCCTACGGGACTAGCGCTCGGGAACCATGAGCAGTTCTTC.

The sample holds many counts of this clonotype. The chain joins TRBV29-1 to TRBJ2-3; the D gene is possibly TRBD1 (6 bases). Deletions cut 6 bases from V and 11 bases from J, with 15 bases between. Germline CDR1 and CDR2: SQVTM and ANQGSEA. CDR3 length equals 11 residues. CDR3 DNA: TGCAGCGTCCGCAGGGGTAGCCTGCAGTATTTT. This translates into CSVRRGSLQYF.

By share, this clonotype counts as medium-sized. The chain joins TRBV25-1 to TRBJ2-2; no clear D. Germline assignment: CDR1 MGHDK and CDR2 SYGVNS. The CDR3 is 12 amino acids. Deletions cut 6 bases from V and 7 bases from J, with 9 bases between. Written as DNA, the CDR3 is TGTGCCAGCAGCAGCGTTCTCGGGGAGCTGTTTTTT. It yields the protein CASSSVLGELFF.

By sample fraction, this clonotype is medium-sized. The chain combines TRBV11-2 with TRBJ2-3; D not certain. The CDR3 totals 12 residues. Germline values: CDR1 SGHAT, CDR2 FQNNGV. Trimming cost V 0 bases and J 3 bases, with 1 base left between them. CDR3 sequence reads: CASSLDTDTQYF. CDR3 DNA sequence: TGTGCCAGCAGCTTAGATACAGATACGCAGTATTTT.

This clonotype was recorded many times. A much larger clone is a single base away; this may be a read error. The rearrangement joins TRBV2 to TRBJ2-5, with 12 nucleotides matching TRBD2. Germline CDR1 is SNHLY and CDR2 is FYNNEI. This CDR3 contains 17 residues. The V and J ends lost 5 bases and 5 bases, in that order; junction bases with no gene match: 12. Here the CDR3 reads CASSLPLAGGLRETQYF. CDR3 nucleotides: TGTGCCAGCAGTCTCCCACTAGCGGGAGGTCTTAGGGAGACCCAGTACTTC.

This clonotype was recorded at least ten times. The chain uses TRBV20-1 and TRBJ1-1; weak D call: TRBD1 (6 bases). Trimming cost V 5 bases and J 3 bases, with 16 bases left between them. The CDR3 consists of 14 residues. Germline CDR1 DFQATT, CDR2 SNEGSKA (reference sequence). This CDR3 reads CSASPQDRDTEAFF. In DNA form, the CDR3 reads TGCAGTGCTTCGCCACAGGACAGAGACACTGAAGCTTTCTTT.

V and J are TRBV7-2 and TRBJ2-1; D gene uncertain. Between the trimmed V and J ends, which lost 5 bases and 8 bases, there was a span of 13 bases. Germline V gene data show CDR1 as SGHTA and CDR2 as FQGNSA. The CDR3 is 13 amino acids. The CDR3 DNA sequence: TGTGCCAGCAGCCCCCTTGCTCCACATGAGCAGTTCTTC. Its translation is CASSPLAPHEQFF.

A remark on this clonotype: Here the CDR3 omits its conserved ending phenylalanine or tryptophan, so a read error is the likely source. This chain links TRBV2 with TRBJ2-1; 13 nucleotides align to TRBD2. CDR1 and CDR2 (germline): SNHLY, FYNNEI. This CDR3 has 16 amino acids. With 5 bases clipped from V and 6 bases from J, the junction kept 7 bases outside the gene matches. In nucleotides, the CDR3 is TGTGCCAGCAGTCAAAGGACTAGCGGGAGTGGCAATGAGCAGTTCCTC. Its protein product is CASSQRTSGSGNEQFL.

The chain employs TRBV7-3 and TRBJ2-1; D is unresolved. CDR1 SGHTA and CDR2 FQGTGA come from the germline V gene. The CDR3 is made up of 15 amino acids. V lost 5 bases, J lost 8 bases, and 19 bases lay in between. The DNA for the CDR3 is TGTGCCAGCAGCCAAAACGGCGGAACTAACTATGAGCAGTTCTTC. It is translated as CASSQNGGTNYEQFF.

V usage is TRBV5-1 and J usage is TRBJ1-4; D uncertain. This CDR3 is built from 12 residues. From germline, CDR1 is SGHRS and CDR2 YFSETQ. The ends were cut back, 2 bases at V and 13 bases at J, with 12 bases in the middle. The DNA for the CDR3 is TGCGCCAGCAGCTTCACCGGGAACGGACTGTTTTTT. Residues: CASSFTGNGLFF.

The sample holds one count of this clonotype. The V and J genes are TRBV10-2 and TRBJ2-5; maybe TRBD2 (5 bases). Germline loops: CDR1 WSHSY, CDR2 SAAADI. The CDR3 covers 13 residues. Trimming cost V 10 bases and J 4 bases, with 16 bases left between them. For the CDR3, the DNA is TGCGCCACCCAGGCTAGCATGAGAGAGACCCAGTACTTC. As protein: CATQASMRETQYF.

This clonotype was detected many times. V usage is TRBV11-2 and J usage is TRBJ2-7; weak D call: TRBD1 (6 bases). The CDR3 is made up of 15 amino acids. Trimming pared 1 base from V and 7 bases from J, leaving 17 bases between. Germline CDR1 SGHAT, CDR2 FQNNGV. This CDR3 is CASSLGQDPPVEQYF. In DNA form, the CDR3 reads TGTGCCAGCAGCTTAGGACAGGATCCACCGGTGGAGCAGTACTTC.

V is TRBV28 and J is TRBJ1-5, with D unresolved. Per germline, CDR1 MDHEN and CDR2 SYDVKM. V was clipped by 7 bases and J by 4 bases, with 17 bases between them. The CDR3 has 15 residues. CDR3 amino acids: CASITPRRRNQPQHF. CDR3 coding DNA: TGTGCCAGCATAACCCCCAGACGGCGAAATCAGCCCCAGCATTTT.

There are many counts of this clonotype. The chain has TRBV7-3 and TRBJ2-2; the match to TRBD1 covers 9 bases. With 4 bases clipped from V and 6 bases from J, the junction kept 3 bases outside the gene matches. This CDR3 is built from 14 residues. CDR1 is SGHTA, CDR2 FQGTGA, per germline. The CDR3 nucleotides are TGTGCCAGCAGCTGGGACAGGGCCCCCGGGGAGCTGTTTTTT. This codes for CASSWDRAPGELFF.

The chain carries TRBV20-1 and TRBJ1-1; D gene unclear. This CDR3 contains 13 residues. Per germline, CDR1 DFQATT and CDR2 SNEGSKA (reference sequence). Trimming stripped 1 base from V and 2 bases from J, with 8 bases between. This CDR3 reads CSARVAANTEAFF. The CDR3 DNA follows: TGCAGTGCTAGAGTTGCCGCTAACACTGAAGCTTTCTTT.

Notes on this clonotype: This likely comes from a read error, as the CDR3 has no conserved phenylalanine or tryptophan at its end. This sequence joins TRBV10-2 and TRBJ2-7; 11 positions match TRBD2. V lost 5 bases, J lost 3 bases, and 6 bases stayed unmatched. Germline V lookup: CDR1 WSHSY, CDR2 SAAADI. The CDR3 has 15 amino acids. CDR3 protein: CASSPPGLADYEQYL. The CDR3, as DNA: TGCGCCAGCAGTCCTCCGGGACTAGCGGACTACGAGCAGTACTTA.

This clonotype was seen at least ten times. The chain links TRBV5-1 to TRBJ2-2; 12 bases line up with TRBD1. Germline-derived CDR1 and CDR2 are SGHRS and YFSETQ. CDR3 length equals 18 residues. V trimming: 2 bases; J trimming: 5 bases; junction bases outside the gene matches: 10. The CDR3 nucleotides are TGCGCCAGCAGCTTCCCCCCCGGGACAGGGGGCGATACCGGGGAGCTGTTTTTT. It encodes CASSFPPGTGGDTGELFF.

This clonotype was recorded many times. The V and J genes are TRBV12-3 or TRBV12-4 and TRBJ1-2, with TRBD1 matching 8 bases. CDR3 length: 13 residues. Trimming cost V 5 bases and J 7 bases; bases outside gene matches: 6. The CDR3 region has the DNA TGTGCCAGCAGTGACAGGGGCGGGGGTGGCTACACCTTC. This gives the protein CASSDRGGGGYTF.

As for this clonotype: A read error may produce the germline difference seen at one junction end. The rearrangement uses TRBV19 and TRBJ2-1, with a tentative D call TRBD1 (5 bases). Germline lookup yields CDR1 LNHDA and CDR2 SQIVND (reference sequence). The CDR3 consists of 14 residues. The DNA of the CDR3 is TGTGCCAGTAGAAACTGGGGCTCCCACAATGAGCAGTTCTTC. Encoded protein: CASRNWGSHNEQFF. Using reference TRBV19 and TRBJ2-1 for the parts outside the CDR3, the full variable domain is DGGITQSPKYLFRKEGQNVTLSCEQNLNHDAMYWYRQDPGQGLRLIYYSQIVNDFQKGDIAEGYSVSREKKESFPLTVTSAQKNPTAFYLCASRNWGSHNEQFFGPGTRLTVL.

The chain uses TRBV2 and TRBJ2-2; 7 positions agree with TRBD2. V shed 5 bases and J 7 bases; nucleotides not matched to a gene: 4. Germline CDR1 is SNHLY and CDR2 is FYNNEI. This CDR3 is 13 amino acids long. CDR3 DNA sequence: TGTGCCAGCAGTCAAGGACTAGTCGGGGAGCTGTTTTTT. Residues: CASSQGLVGELFF.

Regarding this clonotype: A read error may produce the germline difference seen at one junction end. The rearrangement joins TRBV12-3 or TRBV12-4 to TRBJ1-2; 9 nucleotides align to TRBD1. The CDR3 runs to 16 residues. CDR3 DNA: TGTGCCAGCAGTTACGGGACAGGGTACCTCCCTTATGGCTACACCTTT. Its protein is CASSYGTGYLPYGYTF.

This clonotype was seen ten or more times. The gene calls are TRBV11-2 and TRBJ1-6; tentatively, D is TRBD1 (5 bases). The CDR3 contains 14 residues. The V end lost 6 bases, the J end lost 10 bases, and 16 bases lay between the germline ends. Germline lookup yields CDR1 SGHAT and CDR2 FQNNGV. CDR3 coding DNA: TGTGCCAGCAGGAGACTTTACCGGGGGTCACCCCTCCACTTT. Its translation: CASRRLYRGSPLHF.

This clonotype was detected many times. The chain joins TRBV6-5 to TRBJ1-2; D unclear. Trimming shortened V by 0 bases and J by 1 base, and 6 bases separated the two germline ends. The CDR3 totals 14 residues. Germline V gene data show CDR1 as MNHEY and CDR2 as SVGAGI. Here the CDR3 reads CASSYSSDNYGYTF. The CDR3 DNA is TGTGCCAGCAGTTACTCATCTGATAACTATGGCTACACCTTC.

This clonotype occurred many times. The rearrangement links TRBV10-1 to TRBJ2-5, with 7 bases aligning to TRBD1. The V gene end was trimmed by 6 bases and the J gene end by 8 bases; junction bases not matched to a gene: 12. The CDR3 contains 14 residues. Per the germline V gene, CDR1 is WNHNN and CDR2 is SYGVQD (reference sequence). The CDR3 loop reads CASSMGQRQGTQYF. DNA for the CDR3: TGCGCCAGCAGCATGGGACAGCGCCAAGGAACCCAGTACTTC.